Presented here are 5 T cell receptor beta chains from one specimen sequenced in a study of T cell changes during pregnancy in multiple sclerosis. Sequencing used immunoSEQ multiplex PCR; TCRdb keeps in-frame clones, though not all of them. The data contain 75,000 to 95,000 clones, 93% of them seen just once; the ten biggest clones take up about 2.5%. The material sequenced was peripheral blood, taken in the second trimester of pregnancy. These TCRs come from a female donor with multiple sclerosis, enrolled in a pregnancy study.

The V call is TRBV5-4, the J call TRBJ2-1; 7 bases line up with TRBD2. The V gene's germline CDR1 is SGHNT and CDR2 YYREEE (reference sequence). The CDR3 is 16 residues long. With 3 bases clipped from V and 0 bases from J, the junction kept 6 bases outside the gene matches. CDR3 loop: CASSSRSGDSYNEQFF. The CDR3 DNA reads TGTGCCAGCAGCTCGAGAAGCGGGGACTCCTACAATGAGCAGTTCTTC.

This chain connects TRBV7-8 to TRBJ2-3; perhaps TRBD1 as D (5 bases). V lost 5 bases and J 6 bases, leaving 9 bases between the germline ends. Germline values: CDR1 SGHVS, CDR2 FQNEAQ. This CDR3 has 12 residues. In DNA form, the CDR3 reads TGTGCCAGCAGCGTGTACAGGGATACGCAGTATTTT. Encoded protein: CASSVYRDTQYF.

The V gene is TRBV10-3, the J gene TRBJ2-3, with D maybe TRBD2 (5 bases). Germline CDR1 ENHRY, CDR2 SYGVKD. V lost 2 bases and J 4 bases, leaving 16 bases between the germline ends. The CDR3 is 16 amino acids. The CDR3 DNA reads TGTGCCATCAGTGAGACGGCTAGCTCCCGTCCAGATACGCAGTATTTT. It is translated as CAISETASSRPDTQYF.

This clone was recorded once. This chain links TRBV5-1 with TRBJ1-1, with D possibly TRBD1 on 5 matching bases. Germline loops: CDR1 SGHRS, CDR2 YFSETQ. The CDR3 has 13 amino acids. V was cut by 0 bases and J by 6 bases, with 9 bases left in between. In nucleotides, the CDR3 is TGCGCCAGCAGCTTGGATGGGGCGGCTGAAGCTTTCTTT. It codes for CASSLDGAAEAFF.

The V and J genes are TRBV28 and TRBJ1-4; D might be TRBD1 (5 bases). The CDR3 contains 15 residues. Germline lookup yields CDR1 MDHEN and CDR2 SYDVKM. V was pared by 5 bases and J by 4 bases, with 14 bases between. Here the CDR3 DNA reads TGTGCCAGCAGTACACCGGGACTAAATAATGAAAAACTGTTTTTT. Translation: CASSTPGLNNEKLFF.